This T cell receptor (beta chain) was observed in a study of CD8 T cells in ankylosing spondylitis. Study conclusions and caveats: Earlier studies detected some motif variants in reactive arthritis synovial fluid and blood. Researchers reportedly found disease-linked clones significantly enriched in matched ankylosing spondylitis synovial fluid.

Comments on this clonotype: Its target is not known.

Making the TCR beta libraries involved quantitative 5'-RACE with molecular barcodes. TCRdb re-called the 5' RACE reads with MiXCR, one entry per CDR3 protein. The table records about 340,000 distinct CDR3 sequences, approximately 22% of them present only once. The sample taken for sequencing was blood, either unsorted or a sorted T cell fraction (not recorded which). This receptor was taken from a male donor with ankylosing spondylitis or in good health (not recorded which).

For the CDR3, the DNA is TGTGCCAGCAGTTTCGGGAGCCTCTACGAGCAGTACTTC. Protein product: CASSFGSLYEQYF. The V gene is TRBV12-3 or TRBV12-4, the J gene TRBJ2-7, with a weak D call TRBD2 (6 bases). The V end lost 3 bases, the J end lost 3 bases, and 9 bases lay between the germline ends. The CDR3 is 13 residues long.